One and the same sample provided the 10 T cell receptor beta chains below, sequenced in a study of neurological immune-mediated disorders. TCRdb reanalysed the 5' RACE reads using MiXCR and keeps one entry per CDR3 protein. The data show tens of thousands of distinct CDR3 sequences, about 15% seen once. The specimen was PBMCs. These receptors were taken from a woman aged 35 to 49 in good health.

In its sample, this clonotype was seen a few times. This chain uses TRBV2 with TRBJ1-1, with 7 nucleotides matching TRBD1. The CDR3 spans 14 residues. V shed 8 bases, J shed 0 bases, and the junction held 6 bases outside the gene matches. CDR1 and CDR2 from the germline V gene are SNHLY and FYNNEI. The CDR3 sequence is CASRDRRMNTEAFF. As DNA, the CDR3 is TGTGCCAGCCGGGACAGAAGAATGAACACTGAAGCTTTCTTT. Using reference TRBV2 and TRBJ1-1 for the parts outside the CDR3, the full variable domain is EPEVTQTPSHQVTQMGQEVILRCVPISNHLYFYWYRQILGQKVEFLVSFYNNEISEKSEIFDDQFSVERPDGSNFTLKIRSTKLEDSAMYFCASRDRRMNTEAFFGQGTRLTVV.

This clonotype has ten or more counts. The J gene is TRBJ2-1, the V gene TRBV7-2; 8 bases align to TRBD1. The germline V gene has CDR1 SGHTA and CDR2 FQGNSA. The CDR3 loop spans 16 amino acids. V lost 7 bases to trimming and J lost 0 bases; unmatched junction nucleotides: 8. CDR3 loop: CASNPQGASSYNEQFF. The CDR3 DNA is TGTGCCAGCAACCCTCAGGGGGCCAGCTCCTACAATGAGCAGTTCTTC.

This clonotype was counted at least ten times. CDR3 DNA sequence: TGCGCCAGCAGCCCCCTCGGGAACACTGAAGCTTTCTTT. This gives the protein CASSPLGNTEAFF. The gene calls are TRBV5-1 and TRBJ1-1; D not certain. Germline loops: CDR1 SGHRS, CDR2 YFSETQ. Trimming left V 4 bases short and J 1 base short, with 8 bases between. The CDR3 covers 13 residues.

This clonotype has ten or more counts. The rearrangement links TRBV20-1 to TRBJ1-2; 8 bases are shared with TRBD1. Per the germline V gene, CDR1 is DFQATT and CDR2 is SNEGSKA (reference sequence). With 3 bases clipped from V and 5 bases from J, the junction kept 11 bases outside the gene matches. This CDR3 region has 15 residues. The CDR3 loop is CSAREGQGRGYGYTF. CDR3 in DNA: TGCAGTGCTAGGGAAGGACAGGGAAGGGGTTATGGCTACACCTTC.

This clonotype was picked up many times. The rearrangement links TRBV5-1 to TRBJ2-3, with D hard to call. The CDR3 runs 12 residues. Germline V gives CDR1 SGHRS, CDR2 YFSETQ. Trimming removed 3 bases at V and 5 bases at J, with 7 bases between. The CDR3 sequence: CASSSIGDTQYF. The CDR3 bases are TGCGCCAGCAGCTCTATAGGAGATACGCAGTATTTT.

As regards this clonotype: One base away lies a much larger clone, so this may be a sequencing read error. This chain links TRBV6-2 or TRBV6-3 with TRBJ1-5; D is ambiguous. V lost 11 bases to trimming and J lost 5 bases, with 10 bases between them. Germline assignment: CDR1 MNHEY and CDR2 SVGEGT. The CDR3 contains 11 residues. CDR3 loop: CAGMVDQPQHF. CDR3 sequence (DNA): TGTGCCGGCATGGTCGATCAGCCCCAGCATTTT.

This clonotype was seen at least ten times. The rearrangement links TRBV7-3 to TRBJ1-1; D gene uncertain. Trimming shortened V by 3 bases and J by 4 bases, and 9 bases separated the two germline ends. CDR3 length equals 13 residues. CDR1 and CDR2 from the germline V gene are SGHTA and FQGTGA. Here the CDR3 reads CASSFQGSTEAFF. The CDR3 DNA reads as TGTGCCAGCAGCTTCCAAGGGAGCACTGAAGCTTTCTTT. Complete variable domain (other parts from reference TRBV7-3 and TRBJ1-1): GAGVSQTPSNKVTEKGKYVELRCDPISGHTALYWYRQSLGQGPEFLIYFQGTGAADDSGLPNDRFFAVRPEGSVSTLKIQRTERGDSAVYLCASSFQGSTEAFFGQGTRLTVV.

This clonotype has a count of ten or more. The chain employs TRBV4-3 and TRBJ2-7; no clear D gene. The length of the CDR3 is 16 residues. Between the trimmed V and J ends, which lost 1 base and 6 bases, there was a span of 19 bases. CDR1 is LGHNA and CDR2 is YSLEER in the germline V gene. The DNA of the CDR3 is TGCGCCAGCAGCCAAGCACACTTCGGCGCCAGCCTCGAGCAGTACGTC. It encodes CASSQAHFGASLEQYV.

This clonotype was seen at least ten times. The chain carries TRBV20-1 and TRBJ2-7; 10 nucleotides line up with TRBD2. Germline V gene lookup returns CDR1 DFQATT and CDR2 SNEGSKA (reference sequence). V dropped 7 bases and J dropped 0; count of bases not matched to a gene: 3. The CDR3 length is 13 residues. The CDR3 is CSGTSGDSYEQYF. Written as DNA, the CDR3 is TGCAGTGGGACTAGCGGTGACTCCTACGAGCAGTACTTC.

This clonotype was seen many times. V usage is TRBV6-2 or TRBV6-3 and J usage is TRBJ1-6; TRBD1 is a possible D gene (6 bases). V shed 7 bases and J shed 6 bases, with 10 bases lying between them. Germline CDR1 reads MNHEY; CDR2 reads SVGEGT. The CDR3 spans 13 residues. CDR3 coding DNA: TGTGCCAGCAAGGGGGACGGTAATTCACCCCTCCACTTT. Protein: CASKGDGNSPLHF.